This paragraph covers one TCR beta chain sequence. This sample is drawn from a study of shared T cell receptors in the human thymus. Using immunoSEQ multiplex PCR, the repertoire was profiled, and TCRdb retains in-frame clones only, with some absent. This repertoire shows 500,000 to 850,000 clones, 87% found once; its top ten account for about 0.0094%. The length of the CDR3 is 17 residues. CDR1 and CDR2 (germline): SGHNT, YENEEA. After removal of 1 base from V and 5 bases from J, the junction contained 7 bases not matched to a gene. This same sample was also part of a study on human thymus T cells. From that paper: Thymic repertoires overlap heavily among unrelated individuals, related research has reported.

The receptor was isolated from a boy less than two years old with a congenital heart defect. The chain recombines TRBV11-3 with TRBJ2-7; 14 nucleotides line up with TRBD2. Sequences were obtained from thymocytes. Here the CDR3 DNA reads TGTGCCAGCAGCTTAGCGGGGACTAGCGGGAGATCCCACGAGCAGTACTTC. This gives the protein CASSLAGTSGRSHEQYF.